This T cell receptor (beta chain) was captured by sequencing in a study of blood T cell repertoires in COVID-19 (dated by TCRdb to 2019 to 2021). For the study in its entirety: Samples covering the acute and convalescent phases of COVID-19 were provided by collaborators in the United States, Italy and Spain. Deeply sampled blood TCRbeta repertoires from subjects exposed to, actively infected with, or recovered from COVID-19 were included in the dataset. The material from the prospective study consisted of cDNA or gDNA derived from T cells, B-cell-depleted T cells, or PBMCs. The sample metadata nearly always contained a de-identified subject ID, COVID-19 status, age in years and sex. The samples were drawn from the first 160 participants of the ongoing ImmuneRACE study and from about 1,200 subjects provided by 6 global collaborators. The repertoires were made available in a free public database intended to serve as a resource for research on the immune response to SARS-CoV-2. HLA class I and class II types, where available, came from metadata supplied by the sample provider rather than from assay-based typing. Broad study findings and their caveats: Clinical and demographic metadata were provided uncurated, with the amount varying by source and participant.

In Seattle, one collaborating source enrolled patients while the infection was active and tracked those patients longitudinally over the course of disease. Collaborating institutions collected whole blood in K2EDTA tubes following their own protocols. Collaborator samples were shipped for TCRbeta analysis as frozen whole blood, isolated PBMCs, or DNA extracted from either sample type. At the junction V is shortened by 2 bases and J by 5 bases; bases outside the gene matches: 5. CDR1 ENHRY and CDR2 SYGVKD were looked up in the germline V gene. The CDR3 runs 16 amino acids, cysteine and phenylalanine included. The kept DNA is CDR3 alone, 48 bases in frame from the first base. Turning to this clone: Its target antigen remains unknown. Nothing much larger sits one base from this clone, and base qualities are not available.

TCRbeta CDR3 regions were amplified from genomic DNA using the immunoSEQ Assay, a bias-controlled multiplex PCR. In the source study's methods: Nucleated cell counts per sample were estimated from amplification of reference gene primers within the assay. To quantify the absolute abundance of each unique TCRbeta CDR3 rearrangement, sequence reads were collapsed and filtered. For each sample, productive Simpson clonality was calculated as the square root of Simpson's diversity index across productive rearrangements. Imported from immuneACCESS, the table was reduced by TCRdb to in-frame sequences with V and J called. These copies leave out some clones; in studies compared against another copy, an unresolved V gene accounts for under half, and the cause of the remainder is not known. That table furnishes V, J and clone size, whereas the DNA furnished D and trimming. The sample table shows some 240,000 clones, and more than 85% are seen once. The ten biggest clones cover about 0.8% of the sample.

The origin of this receptor is a man between 60 and 75 years old with COVID-19, enrolled during active disease. Sequencing was performed on peripheral blood. Recombination connected TRBV10-3 to TRBJ2-1, with 11 central nucleotides matching TRBD2. The CDR3 region reads CAISETSGRRHNEQFF. Here is the DNA: TGTGCCATCAGTGAGACTAGCGGGAGACGTCACAATGAGCAGTTCTTC.